The TCR beta chain under discussion was sequenced for a study of OX40 agonist ivuxolimab in advanced cancers. TCRdb's copy holds only in-frame clones and misses some; the assay was immunoSEQ multiplex PCR. Counted here are more than 35,000 clones, about 77% occurring once; the ten biggest clones make up less than 25%. The CDR3 runs 16 residues. After removal of 4 bases from V and 7 bases from J, the junction contained 4 bases not matched to a gene. Germline V gene sequence: CDR1 MNHEY, CDR2 SVGAGI. The source was CD4+ or CD8+ T cells sorted from blood, collected in a trial of the OX40 agonist ivuxolimab. This receptor was taken from an adult with an advanced solid tumor such as melanoma, head and neck, liver or kidney cancer. This sequence joins TRBV6-5 and TRBJ2-1; 16 bases fit TRBD2. CDR3 amino acids: CASSWGTSGRGNEQFF. The CDR3 DNA follows: TGTGCCAGCAGTTGGGGGACTAGCGGGAGGGGTAATGAGCAGTTCTTC.